This TCR beta chain was found in a study of shared clonotypes between healthy human individuals. The CDR3 is 11 residues long. Trimming removed 8 bases from V and 3 bases from J, with 7 bases in between. Germline CDR1 and CDR2: ENHRY and SYGVKD. Details on this clone: This specimen includes other DNA sequences encoding the same CDR3.

Profiled with immunoSEQ multiplex PCR; TCRdb holds only in-frame clones, not every one. Of fewer than 3 million clones listed, about 90% are singletons. The sequenced sample consisted of naive CD4+ T cells from PBMCs. Documented subset: CD45RA+ positively selected. J is TRBJ1-1 and V is TRBV10-3; D is undetermined. The clonotype was recovered from a man aged 18-30 years in good health. Some clones in this sample may be carry-over from other donors' samples. CDR3 residues: CAIRRDTEAFF. In DNA form, the CDR3 reads TGTGCCATCCGACGGGACACTGAAGCTTTCTTT.